The clone carrying this T cell receptor (beta chain) has more than one count but fewer than ten. Its cognate antigen is unknown. The data stem from a study of T cell repertoires in cytomegalovirus infection. Study overall: In public TCR beta signatures, there were indications of both CMV infection and matching HLA type.

This CDR3 is built from 12 residues. Losses at the gene ends were 7 bases for V and 6 bases for J; bases not matched to a gene: 4. Per germline, CDR1 SGDLS and CDR2 YYNGEE. Whole-study results and caveats: Summed public TCR beta family frequency identified CMV carriers bearing the relevant HLA. Across the ex vivo response, the dominant clonotypes were HLA-C-restricted CMV-specific TCR beta clonotypes.

One entry per CDR3 protein results from TCRdb running MiXCR on the reads. The data show approximately 180,000 distinct CDR3 sequences, 17% seen once. This receptor was obtained from a human donor in good health (CMV status not recorded). Some clones in this sample may be carry-over from other donors' samples. The sample was CD8+ T cells from PBMCs. The V call is TRBV9, the J call TRBJ1-2; 9 positions agree with TRBD1. CDR3 bases: TGTGCCAGCTCCACAGGGGGCGATGGCTACACCTTC. Residues: CASSTGGDGYTF.